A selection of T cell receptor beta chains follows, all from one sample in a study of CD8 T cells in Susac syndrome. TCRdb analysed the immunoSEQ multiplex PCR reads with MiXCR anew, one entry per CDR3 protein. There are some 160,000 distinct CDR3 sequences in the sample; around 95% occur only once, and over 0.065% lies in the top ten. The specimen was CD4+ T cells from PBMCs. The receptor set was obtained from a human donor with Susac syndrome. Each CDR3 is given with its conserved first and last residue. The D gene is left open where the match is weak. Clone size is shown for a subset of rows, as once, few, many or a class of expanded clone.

cdr3_nt: TGTGCCAGCAGCCGCCCGGGACAGGGAGCTTTCTTT; cdr3_aa: CASSRPGQGAFF; d_call: TRBD1; j_call: TRBJ1-1; clone_size: few; v_call: TRBV3-1
cdr3_nt: TGTGCCAGCTCACCAGGGTCGGATGAGACCCAGTACTTC; cdr3_aa: CASSPGSDETQYF; d_call: NA; j_call: TRBJ2-5; clone_size: NA; v_call: TRBV18
cdr3_nt: TGTGCCAGCCGCTTGGACACTGAAGCTTTCTTT; cdr3_aa: CASRLDTEAFF; d_call: NA; j_call: TRBJ1-1; clone_size: few; v_call: TRBV28
cdr3_nt: TGCAGTGCCGGAAATAGGGAGGGCCATGATGAGCAGTTCTTC; cdr3_aa: CSAGNREGHDEQFF; d_call: TRBD2; j_call: TRBJ2-1; clone_size: NA; v_call: TRBV20-1
cdr3_nt: TGTGCCAGCAGCCTTCCGGGACAGGGGACGATTCTGTTTTTT; cdr3_aa: CASSLPGQGTILFF; d_call: TRBD1; j_call: TRBJ1-4; clone_size: NA; v_call: TRBV11-1
cdr3_nt: TGTGCCAGCAGCTTCCGTCAGCTAGCCAACCGTGAGACCCAGTACTTC; cdr3_aa: CASSFRQLANRETQYF; d_call: NA; j_call: TRBJ2-5; clone_size: NA; v_call: TRBV12-3/TRBV12-4
cdr3_nt: TGTGCCAGCATTGGAACCAACACTGAAGCTTTCTTT; cdr3_aa: CASIGTNTEAFF; d_call: NA; j_call: TRBJ1-1; clone_size: NA; v_call: TRBV6-5
cdr3_nt: TGTGCCAGCAACCCGGGCGGAAGCGGGTCATCGACCTCCTACAATGAGCAGTTCTTC; cdr3_aa: CASNPGGSGSSTSYNEQFF; d_call: NA; j_call: TRBJ2-1; clone_size: NA; v_call: TRBV7-2
cdr3_nt: TGTGCCAGCAGTTTATACGGGCGAACGAACACTGAAGCTTTCTTT; cdr3_aa: CASSLYGRTNTEAFF; d_call: NA; j_call: TRBJ1-1; clone_size: NA; v_call: TRBV27
cdr3_nt: TGTGCCAGCAGTTACTCGATACCGGCCACTGAAGCTTTCTTT; cdr3_aa: CASSYSIPATEAFF; d_call: NA; j_call: TRBJ1-1; clone_size: NA; v_call: TRBV6-5
cdr3_nt: TGTGCCACGACAGGAGGTTCGTTGGTTGGTCGTAACCAGCCCCAGCATTTT; cdr3_aa: CATTGGSLVGRNQPQHF; d_call: NA; j_call: TRBJ1-5; clone_size: NA; v_call: TRBV28
cdr3_nt: TGCGCCAGCAGTGAACCGGGACTGAACACCGGGGAGCTGTTTTTT; cdr3_aa: CASSEPGLNTGELFF; d_call: NA; j_call: TRBJ2-2; clone_size: NA; v_call: TRBV10-2
cdr3_nt: TGTGCCAGCCAACCGGGCCACTCCCTCACAGATACGCAGTATTTT; cdr3_aa: CASQPGHSLTDTQYF; d_call: NA; j_call: TRBJ2-3; clone_size: NA; v_call: TRBV6-6
cdr3_nt: TGCGCCAGCAGCCAAGGGTACGTTCGGGGCTACACCTTC; cdr3_aa: CASSQGYVRGYTF; d_call: NA; j_call: TRBJ1-2; clone_size: once; v_call: TRBV5-1
cdr3_nt: TGTGCCAGCAGCCAAGTGCAGGGGAACACTGAAGCTTTCTTT; cdr3_aa: CASSQVQGNTEAFF; d_call: NA; j_call: TRBJ1-1; clone_size: NA; v_call: TRBV3-1
cdr3_nt: TGTGCCAGCAGCTTATCCGGGACAACTTTTCTGAACACTGAAGCTTTCTTT; cdr3_aa: CASSLSGTTFLNTEAFF; d_call: NA; j_call: TRBJ1-1; clone_size: NA; v_call: TRBV7-2
cdr3_nt: TGTGCCAGCAGTTACTCGATGGCAGTTATAAACGTCCTGACTTTC; cdr3_aa: CASSYSMAVINVLTF; d_call: NA; j_call: TRBJ2-6; clone_size: NA; v_call: TRBV6-6
cdr3_nt: TGCGCCAGCAGCTTGGACGGTCGCCATGAGCAGTTCTTC; cdr3_aa: CASSLDGRHEQFF; d_call: NA; j_call: TRBJ2-1; clone_size: NA; v_call: TRBV5-1
cdr3_nt: TGTGCCAGCACTAGGTCCTACGAGCAGTACTTC; cdr3_aa: CASTRSYEQYF; d_call: NA; j_call: TRBJ2-7; clone_size: NA; v_call: TRBV28
cdr3_nt: TGTGCCAGCAGTTTTTCTAGCGGGAGCCGCACCGGGGAGCTGTTTTTT; cdr3_aa: CASSFSSGSRTGELFF; d_call: TRBD2; j_call: TRBJ2-2; clone_size: NA; v_call: TRBV28
cdr3_nt: TGTGCCAGCAGTTTAGTGGCCCCGGAGGACTATGGCTACACCTTC; cdr3_aa: CASSLVAPEDYGYTF; d_call: NA; j_call: TRBJ1-2; clone_size: once; v_call: TRBV12-3/TRBV12-4
cdr3_nt: TGCAGTGCCGTCTTGCTAGGGGGAGAGACCCAGTACTTC; cdr3_aa: CSAVLLGGETQYF; d_call: NA; j_call: TRBJ2-5; clone_size: NA; v_call: TRBV20-1
cdr3_nt: TGCAGCGTTGAAGTGGGGAGCAGGGGATCATACAATGAGCAGTTCTTC; cdr3_aa: CSVEVGSRGSYNEQFF; d_call: NA; j_call: TRBJ2-1; clone_size: NA; v_call: TRBV29-1
cdr3_nt: TGTGCCAGCAGCGGCGGGCGGGGGGGCACGTACAATGAGCAGTTCTTC; cdr3_aa: CASSGGRGGTYNEQFF; d_call: TRBD2; j_call: TRBJ2-1; clone_size: NA; v_call: TRBV4-2
cdr3_nt: TGCGCCAGCAGCCAAGGAAGAGTCAGCGACACCGGGGAGCTGTTTTTT; cdr3_aa: CASSQGRVSDTGELFF; d_call: NA; j_call: TRBJ2-2; clone_size: NA; v_call: TRBV4-1
cdr3_nt: TGCAGCGTTGAAAGACTAGCGGGAGGTTACAATGAGCAGTTCTTC; cdr3_aa: CSVERLAGGYNEQFF; d_call: TRBD2; j_call: TRBJ2-1; clone_size: NA; v_call: TRBV29-1
cdr3_nt: TGCAGTGCTAGAGATCCTAGCGGGGTAGGGGGCAACCACAATGAGCAGTTCTTC; cdr3_aa: CSARDPSGVGGNHNEQFF; d_call: TRBD2; j_call: TRBJ2-1; clone_size: NA; v_call: TRBV20-1